A selection of T cell receptor beta chains follows, all from one sample in a study of T cells after yellow fever vaccination. TCRdb redid the calling of the 5' RACE reads with MiXCR, one entry per CDR3 protein. The sample records hundreds of thousands of distinct CDR3 sequences, roughly 14% being singletons. The source material was PBMCs, sampled on the day of the yellow fever booster vaccination. The receptors were sampled from a man aged 25-40 years who received the YFV17D yellow fever vaccine. Both conserved end residues are part of each CDR3. D genes are given only for firm matches. Size tells how often a clone was seen (once, few, many) or the class of an expanded clone, and some rows leave it out.

J | length | size | V | D | CDR3 | DNA
TRBJ2-7 | 13 | many | TRBV20-1 | . | CSALRAGVYEQYF | TGCAGTGCTCTCAGGGCAGGGGTCTACGAGCAGTACTTC
TRBJ2-7 | 14 | . | TRBV3-1 | . | CASSQEGGSYEQYF | TGTGCCAGCAGCCAAGAGGGCGGCTCCTACGAGCAGTACTTC
TRBJ1-1 | 13 | few | TRBV29-1 | . | CSASRSENTEAFF | TGCAGCGCCAGTCGGAGCGAGAACACTGAAGCTTTCTTT
TRBJ1-1 | 13 | . | TRBV28 | . | CASSREVNTEAFF | TGTGCCAGCAGCAGGGAGGTGAACACTGAAGCTTTCTTT
TRBJ2-5 | 14 | . | TRBV6-1 | . | CASRRGGVGETQYF | TGTGCCAGCAGGAGGGGGGGAGTCGGGGAGACCCAGTACTTC
TRBJ2-7 | 14 | few | TRBV11-2 | . | CASSPGLVTYEQYF | TGTGCCAGCAGCCCCGGTTTGGTGACCTACGAGCAGTACTTC
TRBJ1-1 | 12 | few | TRBV12-3/TRBV12-4 | . | CASSSRVTEAFF | TGTGCCAGCAGTTCCAGGGTTACTGAAGCTTTCTTT
TRBJ2-1 | 17 | few | TRBV9 | . | CASSVGGGQSSYNEQFF | TGTGCCAGCAGCGTAGGGGGCGGCCAGAGCTCCTACAATGAGCAGTTCTTC
TRBJ2-4 | 15 | . | TRBV28 | TRBD2 | CASSSLTSGIDIQYF | TGTGCCAGCAGTTCCCTGACTAGCGGGATTGACATTCAGTACTTC
TRBJ2-5 | 13 | . | TRBV20-1 | . | CSASETFQETQYF | TGCAGTGCTAGTGAGACATTTCAAGAGACCCAGTACTTC
TRBJ2-5 | 17 | many | TRBV12-3/TRBV12-4 | . | CASSLALGQPGRETQYF | TGTGCCAGCAGTTTAGCGCTTGGGCAGCCCGGGCGAGAGACCCAGTACTTC
TRBJ2-7 | 15 | few | TRBV6-5 | . | CASSYAGTTGGEQYF | TGTGCCAGCAGTTACGCGGGGACCACTGGGGGCGAGCAGTACTTC
TRBJ2-3 | 15 | few | TRBV10-3 | TRBD1 | CAISGRQGGTDTQYF | TGTGCCATCAGTGGCCGACAGGGGGGCACAGATACGCAGTATTTT
TRBJ2-1 | 16 | few | TRBV7-2 | TRBD2 | CASSPSGTSGYNEQFF | TGTGCCAGCAGCCCATCCGGGACTAGCGGATACAATGAGCAGTTCTTC
TRBJ2-1 | 14 | many | TRBV25-1 | . | CASSAGQSYNEQFF | TGTGCCAGCAGTGCCGGACAGTCCTACAATGAGCAGTTCTTC
TRBJ2-1 | 16 | few | TRBV27 | TRBD2 | CASSPRTSGRANEQFF | TGTGCCAGCAGTCCACGGACTAGCGGGAGGGCCAATGAGCAGTTCTTC
TRBJ2-6 | 15 | many | TRBV7-9 | . | CASSVRGSGANVLTF | TGTGCCAGCAGCGTCAGGGGTTCTGGGGCCAACGTCCTGACTTTC
TRBJ2-2 | 15 | few | TRBV10-3 | TRBD1 | CATLPGTGGTGELFF | TGTGCCACCTTACCCGGGACAGGGGGCACCGGGGAGCTGTTTTTT
TRBJ2-5 | 15 | . | TRBV27 | . | CASSLSIGWGETQYF | TGTGCCAGCAGTTTATCTATCGGGTGGGGCGAGACCCAGTACTTC
TRBJ2-1 | 17 | few | TRBV5-1 | TRBD2 | CASSFGASGRSDNEQFF | TGCGCCAGCAGCTTCGGGGCTAGCGGGAGGTCTGACAATGAGCAGTTCTTC
TRBJ2-1 | 15 | . | TRBV28 | TRBD1 | CAGATGTGLYNEQFF | TGTGCCGGCGCGACCGGGACAGGATTATACAATGAGCAGTTCTTC
TRBJ2-7 | 16 | many | TRBV5-1 | . | CASSPWTPPPTYEQYF | TGCGCCAGCAGTCCCTGGACTCCCCCGCCAACCTACGAGCAGTACTTC
TRBJ1-5 | 14 | . | TRBV27 | TRBD1 | CASSDQGAYQPQHF | TGTGCCAGCAGCGACCAGGGGGCCTATCAGCCCCAGCATTTT
TRBJ2-1 | 16 | . | TRBV27 | TRBD1 | CASSLLAGGDPNEQFF | TGTGCCAGCAGTTTATTAGCAGGGGGCGATCCTAATGAGCAGTTCTTC